This record covers a single T cell receptor (beta chain). Its specificity is not known. The sample comes from a study of graft-versus-host responses after intestinal transplantation. The assay was immunoSEQ multiplex PCR, and TCRdb's table has in-frame clones only and misses some. Of about 92,000 clones detected, about four fifths appear once; the ten largest clones hold about a sixth. CDR1 is SGDLS and CDR2 is YYNGEE in the germline V gene. Trimming took 1 base from V and 4 from J, leaving 13 bases between them. This CDR3 is built from 15 residues. Sequencing used unstimulated CD8+ T cells sorted from spleen or lymph node cells, obtained before intestinal transplant. This chain connects TRBV9 to TRBJ2-3, with a tentative D call TRBD1 (5 bases). The receptor comes from a human donor who received an intestinal transplant. CDR3 residues: CASSVQPGLADTQYF. In DNA form, the CDR3 reads TGTGCCAGCAGCGTACAGCCAGGGTTGGCAGATACGCAGTATTTT.